This is a list of T cell receptor beta chains from one sample in a study of control samples from healthy donors and cancer patients. The repertoire was sequenced with immunoSEQ multiplex PCR; TCRdb's copy has only in-frame clones and lacks some. The repertoire holds approximately 170,000 clones, with roughly nine tenths as singletons. The sequenced sample consisted of blood. The source is a man aged 25-45 years in good health. Each CDR3 is given with its conserved first and last residue. The D gene is left open where the match is weak. Clone size is stated in some rows and not others, as once, few, many or a class when expanded.

CDR3aa	CDR3nt	j_gene	abundance	v_gene	d_gene
CASSDTSGVQETQYF	TGTGCCAGCAGCGACACCTCAGGGGTCCAAGAGACCCAGTACTTC	TRBJ2-5	NA	TRBV3-1/TRBV3-2	NA
CASSQRGGSYTF	TGTGCCAGCAGCCAGAGAGGGGGGAGCTACACCTTC	TRBJ1-2	NA	TRBV14	NA
CASSQVATGASSYEQYF	TGCGCCAGCAGCCAAGTTGCGACCGGGGCCAGCTCCTACGAGCAGTACTTC	TRBJ2-7	once	TRBV4-1	NA
CASRPGQPQETQYF	TGTGCCAGCAGGCCGGGACAGCCCCAAGAGACCCAGTACTTC	TRBJ2-5	NA	TRBV2	TRBD1
CASSLDGFYEQYF	TGTGCCAGCAGCTTAGATGGGTTCTACGAGCAGTACTTC	TRBJ2-7	NA	TRBV11-2	NA
CASSLRSTGVHEQYF	TGTGCCAGCAGCTTGAGGTCCACAGGGGTACACGAGCAGTACTTC	TRBJ2-7	NA	TRBV5-6	TRBD1
CASSLAGGTYEQYF	TGTGCCAGCAGTCTAGCGGGGGGCACCTACGAGCAGTACTTC	TRBJ2-7	NA	TRBV2	TRBD2
CASSLLGEGGEAFF	TGTGCCAGCAGCTTATTGGGGGAAGGAGGTGAAGCTTTCTTT	TRBJ1-1	once	TRBV7-9	NA
CSASGGEMNTEAFF	TGCAGTGCTAGTGGGGGGGAGATGAACACTGAAGCTTTCTTT	TRBJ1-1	NA	TRBV20-1	NA
CASSLDNEQFF	TGTGCCAGCAGTTTGGACAATGAGCAGTTCTTC	TRBJ2-1	NA	TRBV28	NA
CASSPNPNGWAGELFF	TGCGCCAGCAGCCCGAACCCGAACGGGTGGGCCGGGGAGCTGTTTTTT	TRBJ2-2	NA	TRBV5-1	NA
CASSTPGSSYEQYF	TGTGCCAGCAGTACCCCAGGGAGCTCCTACGAGCAGTACTTC	TRBJ2-7	NA	TRBV6-5	NA